This T cell receptor beta chain is drawn from a study of T cells after yellow fever vaccination. In the case of this clonotype: Antigen: not known.

Trimming left V 5 bases short and J 4 bases short, with 9 bases between. The CDR3 spans 14 residues. The germline V gene encodes CDR1 SGHTA and CDR2 FQGNSA. Regarding the study as a whole: Abundant bulk-derived clonotypes could contaminate FACS-sorted repertoires. Clones that expanded after primary vaccination mostly reappeared after the booster (96% CD4, 88% CD8).

TCRdb processed the 5' RACE reads anew with MiXCR; each CDR3 protein has one entry. The table shows 300,000 to 400,000 distinct CDR3 sequences, with 3% to 4.5% occurring only once. The chain carries TRBV7-2 and TRBJ2-6; D is unresolved. The sequenced sample was PBMCs, obtained 5 days after the yellow fever booster vaccination. The receptor was derived from a man between 18 and 35 years old who received the YFV17D yellow fever vaccine. The CDR3: CASSDPRGANVLTF. Written as DNA, the CDR3 is TGTGCCAGCAGCGACCCCAGAGGGGCCAACGTCCTGACTTTC.